These T cell receptor beta chains were read from a single sample in a study of blood T cell repertoires in COVID-19. Data came from immunoSEQ multiplex PCR; TCRdb stores just in-frame clones and leaves some out. The data show about 42,000 clones, with approximately 80% seen just once and 5.4% held by the top ten. Material: peripheral blood. The receptors were gathered from a man in his forties or fifties with active COVID-19. The CDR3 runs from the conserved cysteine through the conserved F or W. The D gene is left open where the match is weak. Only part of the rows carry a size: once, few, many, or a class if the clone is expanded.

v_call	j_call	d_call	clone_size	cdr3_nt	cdr3_aa
TRBV4-1	TRBJ1-6	.	.	TGCGCCAGCAGCCAAGTGGGCAATTCACCCCTCCACTTT	CASSQVGNSPLHF
TRBV27	TRBJ2-5	.	.	TGTGCCAGCAGTTTATGGCCCCAAGAGACCCAGTACTTC	CASSLWPQETQYF
TRBV27	TRBJ2-1	TRBD1	once	TGTGCCAGCAGTCTAAAAGGGACAGGGTATCGCAATGAGCAGTTCTTC	CASSLKGTGYRNEQFF
TRBV5-1	TRBJ2-7	.	.	TGCGCCAGCAGCTTGGCGGGGAGCAACGAGCAGTACTTC	CASSLAGSNEQYF
TRBV6-4	TRBJ2-1	.	.	TGTGCCAGCAGTGGGGAACGGGGAGATGAGCAGTTCTTC	CASSGERGDEQFF
TRBV28	TRBJ1-5	.	.	TGTGCCAGCAGTTTGAGACAGTTCAATCAGCCCCAGCATTTT	CASSLRQFNQPQHF
TRBV28	TRBJ1-5	.	once	TGTGCCAGCAGGACCCCCGCGGGATTGGGCAATCAGCCCCAGCATTTT	CASRTPAGLGNQPQHF
TRBV3-1/TRBV3-2	TRBJ1-4	TRBD1	.	TGTGCCAGCAGCACAGGACAGGGAAGTTACGAAAAACTGTTTTTT	CASSTGQGSYEKLFF
TRBV12-3/TRBV12-4	TRBJ1-2	TRBD1	.	TGTGCCAGCAGGCAAACAGGGGATTATGGCTACACCTTC	CASRQTGDYGYTF
TRBV7-3	TRBJ2-5	.	.	TGTGCCAGCAGCTTCTTCGGGGGCCAAGAGACCCAGTACTTC	CASSFFGGQETQYF
TRBV11-2	TRBJ2-5	TRBD1	.	TGTGCCAGCAGCTCGGGACAGTTTAACCGGGACCAAGAGACCCAGTACTTC	CASSSGQFNRDQETQYF
TRBV27	TRBJ2-5	.	.	TGTGCCAGCTCTCGGAGATACCAAGAGACCCAGTACTTC	CASSRRYQETQYF
TRBV6-2/TRBV6-3	TRBJ1-1	.	.	TGTGCCAGCAGTTCCGCCAAACAGGGGAACACTGAAGCTTTCTTT	CASSSAKQGNTEAFF
TRBV6-2/TRBV6-3	TRBJ2-3	TRBD2	.	TGTGCCAGCAGTACCGGACTAGCGGGGTCAGTAGATACGCAGTATTTT	CASSTGLAGSVDTQYF
TRBV4-2	TRBJ1-4	.	.	TGTGCCAGCAGCCAAGGGTCCGGGGCAGGGGAACTGTTTTTT	CASSQGSGAGELFF
TRBV6-5	TRBJ2-4	TRBD1	few	TGTGCCAGCAGTACCGGGACAGCGAAAAACATTCAGTACTTC	CASSTGTAKNIQYF
TRBV2	TRBJ2-4	.	.	TGTGCCAGCAGAGTAGACCTTGGGGCGACCATCCTGGGCGCCAAAAACATTCAGTACTTC	CASRVDLGATILGAKNIQYF
TRBV25-1	TRBJ2-7	.	.	TGTGCCAGCAGTGGCCAGTACGAGCAGTACTTC	CASSGQYEQYF
TRBV29-1	TRBJ2-1	.	.	TGCAGCGTCCAACACCTCTACAATGAGCAGTTCTTC	CSVQHLYNEQFF
TRBV2	TRBJ2-3	.	.	TGTGCCAGCAAGGGCGGGGTAAGCACAGATACGCAGTATTTT	CASKGGVSTDTQYF
TRBV28	TRBJ1-2	TRBD1	.	TGTGCCAGCAGTTTATCGGTGGGACAGGCTAACCATGGCTACACCTTC	CASSLSVGQANHGYTF
TRBV15	TRBJ2-4	TRBD2	.	TGTGCCACCGCGCTGCCGAGTAAGAGGTGGCTAGCGGGGCCTGCCAAAAACATTCAGTACTTC	CATALPSKRWLAGPAKNIQYF
TRBV10-3	TRBJ2-7	TRBD1	.	TGTGCCATCAGTGGGACAGGGTATGGGTATACGTACTACGAGCAGTACTTC	CAISGTGYGYTYYEQYF
TRBV19	TRBJ2-7	.	.	TGTGCCAGTTCCAAGTGGGGCTTGGACCGAGGCTCCTACGAGCAGTACTTC	CASSKWGLDRGSYEQYF
TRBV7-9	TRBJ1-1	.	once	TGTGCCAGCAGCCCATTACAAGACTTGAACACTGAAGCTTTCTTT	CASSPLQDLNTEAFF
TRBV24-1	TRBJ2-3	TRBD2	.	TGTGCCACCAGTGAACCTAGCGGGAGGTATACGCAGTATTTT	CATSEPSGRYTQYF
TRBV6-2/TRBV6-3	TRBJ2-5	TRBD2	.	TGTGCCAGCAGTTACGAGGGAGGGATAGTAGAGACCCAGTACTTC	CASSYEGGIVETQYF
TRBV28	TRBJ1-6	.	.	TGTGCCAGCAGGAGGGGGGGGGTTTCACCCCTCCACTTT	CASRRGGVSPLHF